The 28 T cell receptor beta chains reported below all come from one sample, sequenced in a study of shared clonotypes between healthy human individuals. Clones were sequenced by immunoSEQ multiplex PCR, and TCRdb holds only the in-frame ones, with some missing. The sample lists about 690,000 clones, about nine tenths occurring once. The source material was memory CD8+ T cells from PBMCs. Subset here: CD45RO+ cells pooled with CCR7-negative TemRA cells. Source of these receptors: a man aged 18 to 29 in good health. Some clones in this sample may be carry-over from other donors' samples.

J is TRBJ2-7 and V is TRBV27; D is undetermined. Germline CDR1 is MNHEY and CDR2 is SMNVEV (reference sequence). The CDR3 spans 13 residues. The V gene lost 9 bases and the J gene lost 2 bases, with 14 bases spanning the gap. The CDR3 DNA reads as TGTGCCAGTTCTTGGGCAGGTACCTACGAGCAGTACTTC. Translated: CASSWAGTYEQYF.

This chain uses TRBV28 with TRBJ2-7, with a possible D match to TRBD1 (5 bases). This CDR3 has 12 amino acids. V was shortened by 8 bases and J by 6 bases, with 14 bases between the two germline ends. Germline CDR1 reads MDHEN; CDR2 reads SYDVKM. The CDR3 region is CASARRAAEQYF. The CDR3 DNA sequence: TGTGCCAGCGCCCGCAGGGCAGCCGAGCAGTACTTC.

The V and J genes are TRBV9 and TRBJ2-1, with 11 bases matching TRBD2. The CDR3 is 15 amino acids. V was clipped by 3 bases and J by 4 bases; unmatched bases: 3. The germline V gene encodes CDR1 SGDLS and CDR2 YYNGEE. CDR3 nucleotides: TGTGCCAGCAGCGCGGGACTAGCGGCTTACAATGAGCAGTTCTTC. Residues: CASSAGLAAYNEQFF.

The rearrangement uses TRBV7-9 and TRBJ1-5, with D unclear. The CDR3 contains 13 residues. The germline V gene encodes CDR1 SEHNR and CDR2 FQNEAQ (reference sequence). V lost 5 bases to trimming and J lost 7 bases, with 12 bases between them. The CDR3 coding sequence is TGTGCCAGCAGCCCCCCCCTGGGACAGCCCCAGCATTTT. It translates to CASSPPLGQPQHF.

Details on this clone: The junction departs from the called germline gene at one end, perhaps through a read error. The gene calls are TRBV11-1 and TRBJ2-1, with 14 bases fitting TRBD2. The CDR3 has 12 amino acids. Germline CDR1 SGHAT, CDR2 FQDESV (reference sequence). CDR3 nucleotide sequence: TGTGCCAGCAGCGACCCGGGACTAGCGGGAGTCTTC. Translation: CASSDPGLAGVF.

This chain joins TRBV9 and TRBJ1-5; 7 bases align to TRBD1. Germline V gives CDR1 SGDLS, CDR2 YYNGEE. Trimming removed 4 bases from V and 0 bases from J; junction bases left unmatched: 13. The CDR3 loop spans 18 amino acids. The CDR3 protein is CASSPGTDIRHSNQPQHF. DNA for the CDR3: TGTGCCAGCAGCCCCGGGACAGATATAAGACATAGCAATCAGCCCCAGCATTTT.

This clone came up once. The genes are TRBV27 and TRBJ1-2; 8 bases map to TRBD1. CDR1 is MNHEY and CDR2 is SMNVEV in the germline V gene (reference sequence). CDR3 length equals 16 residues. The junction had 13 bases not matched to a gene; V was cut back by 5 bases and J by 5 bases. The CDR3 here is CASSPTLRYRGYGYTF. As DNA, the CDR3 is TGTGCCAGCAGTCCCACTCTCCGGTACAGGGGGTATGGCTACACCTTC.

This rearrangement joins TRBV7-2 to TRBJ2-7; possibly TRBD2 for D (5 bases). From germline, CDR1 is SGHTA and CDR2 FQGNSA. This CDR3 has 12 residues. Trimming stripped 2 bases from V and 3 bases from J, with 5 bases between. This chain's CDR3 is CASSLRDYEQYF. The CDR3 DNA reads TGTGCCAGCAGCTTACGGGACTACGAGCAGTACTTC.

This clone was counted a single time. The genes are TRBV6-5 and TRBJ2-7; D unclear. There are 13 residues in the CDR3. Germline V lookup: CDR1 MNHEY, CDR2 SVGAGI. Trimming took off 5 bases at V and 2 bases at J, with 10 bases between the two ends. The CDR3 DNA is TGTGCCAGCAGTAAGACCAGGACCTACGAGCAGTACTTC. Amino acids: CASSKTRTYEQYF.

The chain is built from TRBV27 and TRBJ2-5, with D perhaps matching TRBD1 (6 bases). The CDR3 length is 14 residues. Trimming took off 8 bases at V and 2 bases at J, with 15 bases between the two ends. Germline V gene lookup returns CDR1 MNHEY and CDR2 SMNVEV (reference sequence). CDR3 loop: CASGGDRSQETQYF. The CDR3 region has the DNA TGTGCCAGCGGGGGCGACAGATCACAAGAGACCCAGTACTTC.

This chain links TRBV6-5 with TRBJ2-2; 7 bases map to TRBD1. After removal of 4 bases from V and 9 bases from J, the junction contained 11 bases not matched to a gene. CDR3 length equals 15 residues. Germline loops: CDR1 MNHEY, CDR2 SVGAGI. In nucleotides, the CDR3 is TGTGCCAGCAGTTTTTCGGGACAGCCAGCGTGGGAGCTGTTTTTT. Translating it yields CASSFSGQPAWELFF.

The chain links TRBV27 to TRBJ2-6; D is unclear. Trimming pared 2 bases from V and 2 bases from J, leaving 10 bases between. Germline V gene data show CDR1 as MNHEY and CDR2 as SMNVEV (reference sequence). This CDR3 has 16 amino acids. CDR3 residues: CASSLILGTGANVLTF. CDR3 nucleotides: TGTGCCAGCAGTTTAATTCTGGGGACTGGGGCCAACGTCCTGACTTTC.

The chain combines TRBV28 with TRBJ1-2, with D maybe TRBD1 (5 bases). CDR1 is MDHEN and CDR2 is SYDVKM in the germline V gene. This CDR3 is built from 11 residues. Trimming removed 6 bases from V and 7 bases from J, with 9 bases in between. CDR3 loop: CASSTGGGYTF. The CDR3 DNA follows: TGTGCCAGCAGCACGGGGGGTGGCTACACCTTC.

Here the CDR3 reads CASSLSMGSYEQYF. The CDR3 DNA follows: TGTGCCAGCAGCTTATCGATGGGCTCCTACGAGCAGTACTTC. The rearrangement links TRBV7-9 to TRBJ2-7; D not resolved. The CDR3 covers 14 residues. In germline, CDR1 is SEHNR, CDR2 FQNEAQ (reference sequence). Trimming took 2 bases from V and 0 from J, leaving 8 bases between them.

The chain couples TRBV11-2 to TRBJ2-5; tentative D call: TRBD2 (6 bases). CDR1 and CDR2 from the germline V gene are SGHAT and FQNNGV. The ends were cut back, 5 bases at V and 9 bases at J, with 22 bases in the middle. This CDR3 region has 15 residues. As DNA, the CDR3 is TGTGCCAGCAGCCCGACCGGGGCAGGGAGGAGGGCCCAGTACTTC. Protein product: CASSPTGAGRRAQYF.

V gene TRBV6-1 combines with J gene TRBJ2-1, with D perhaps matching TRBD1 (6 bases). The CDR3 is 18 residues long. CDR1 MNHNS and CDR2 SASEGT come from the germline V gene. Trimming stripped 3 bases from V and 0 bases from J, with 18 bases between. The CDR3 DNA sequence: TGTGCCAGCAGTGACCACTTTCTGGGGGCGGTCTCCTACAATGAGCAGTTCTTC. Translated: CASSDHFLGAVSYNEQFF.

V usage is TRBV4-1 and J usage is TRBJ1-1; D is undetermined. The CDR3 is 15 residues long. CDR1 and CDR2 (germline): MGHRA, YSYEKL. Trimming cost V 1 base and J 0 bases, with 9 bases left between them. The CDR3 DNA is TGCGCCAGCAGCCAAGTTTTGGGCATGAACACTGAAGCTTTCTTT. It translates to CASSQVLGMNTEAFF.

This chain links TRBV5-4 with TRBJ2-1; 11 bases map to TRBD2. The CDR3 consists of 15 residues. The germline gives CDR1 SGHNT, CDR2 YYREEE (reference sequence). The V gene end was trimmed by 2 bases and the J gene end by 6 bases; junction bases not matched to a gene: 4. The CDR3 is CASSFFTSGSNEQFF. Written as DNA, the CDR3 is TGTGCCAGCAGCTTCTTCACTAGCGGGAGCAATGAGCAGTTCTTC.

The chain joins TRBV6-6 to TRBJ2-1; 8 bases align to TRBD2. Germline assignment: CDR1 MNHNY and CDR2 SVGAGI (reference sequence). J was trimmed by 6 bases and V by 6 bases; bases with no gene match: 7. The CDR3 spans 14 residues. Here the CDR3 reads CASRQRGTSNEQFF. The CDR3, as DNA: TGTGCCAGCAGGCAGAGGGGGACTAGCAATGAGCAGTTCTTC.

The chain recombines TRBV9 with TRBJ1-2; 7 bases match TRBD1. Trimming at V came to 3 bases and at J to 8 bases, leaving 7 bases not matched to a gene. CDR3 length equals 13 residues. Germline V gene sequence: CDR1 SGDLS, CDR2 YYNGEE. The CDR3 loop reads CASSDGTARGYTF. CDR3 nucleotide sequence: TGTGCCAGCAGCGACGGGACAGCGAGGGGCTACACCTTC.

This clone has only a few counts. The CDR3, as DNA: TGTGCCAGCAGCTTTCCTAGCGGGAGCCCACACAATGAGCAGTTCTTC. Translating it yields CASSFPSGSPHNEQFF. The chain combines TRBV7-9 with TRBJ2-1, with 10 bases that match TRBD2. With 3 bases clipped from V and 5 bases from J, the junction kept 7 bases outside the gene matches. Per germline, CDR1 SEHNR and CDR2 FQNEAQ (reference sequence). The CDR3 extends over 16 amino acids.

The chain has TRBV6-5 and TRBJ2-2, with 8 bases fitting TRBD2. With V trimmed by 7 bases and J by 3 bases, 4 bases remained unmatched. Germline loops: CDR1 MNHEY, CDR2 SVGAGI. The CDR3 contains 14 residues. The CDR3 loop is CASTLAAHTGELFF. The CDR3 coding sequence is TGTGCCAGCACACTAGCGGCTCACACCGGGGAGCTGTTTTTT.

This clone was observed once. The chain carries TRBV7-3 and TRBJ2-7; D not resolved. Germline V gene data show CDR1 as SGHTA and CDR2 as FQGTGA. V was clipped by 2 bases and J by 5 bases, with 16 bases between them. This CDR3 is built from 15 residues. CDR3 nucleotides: TGTGCCAGCAGCTTAGTCATGGGATCTTACAACGAGCAGTACTTC. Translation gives CASSLVMGSYNEQYF. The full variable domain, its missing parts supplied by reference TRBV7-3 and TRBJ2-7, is GAGVSQTPSNKVTEKGKYVELRCDPISGHTALYWYRQSLGQGPEFLIYFQGTGAADDSGLPNDRFFAVRPEGSVSTLKIQRTERGDSAVYLCASSLVMGSYNEQYFGPGTRLTVT.

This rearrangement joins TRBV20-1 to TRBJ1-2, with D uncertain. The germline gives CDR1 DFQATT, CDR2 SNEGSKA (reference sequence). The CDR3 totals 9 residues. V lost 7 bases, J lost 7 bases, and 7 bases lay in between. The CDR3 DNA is TGCAGTGAAGTTCGTGGCTACACCTTC. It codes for CSEVRGYTF.

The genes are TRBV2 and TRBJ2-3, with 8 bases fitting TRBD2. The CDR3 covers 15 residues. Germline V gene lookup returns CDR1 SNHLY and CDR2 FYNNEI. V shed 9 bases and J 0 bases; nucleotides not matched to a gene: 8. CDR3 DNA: TGTGCCAGGGTGGCTAGCGGGTATAGCACAGATACGCAGTATTTT. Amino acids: CARVASGYSTDTQYF.

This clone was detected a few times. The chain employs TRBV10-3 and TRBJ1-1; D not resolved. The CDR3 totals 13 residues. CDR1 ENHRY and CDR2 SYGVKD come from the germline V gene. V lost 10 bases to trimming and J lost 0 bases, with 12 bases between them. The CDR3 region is CATKMAVNTEAFF. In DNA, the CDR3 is TGTGCCACTAAAATGGCAGTGAACACTGAAGCTTTCTTT.

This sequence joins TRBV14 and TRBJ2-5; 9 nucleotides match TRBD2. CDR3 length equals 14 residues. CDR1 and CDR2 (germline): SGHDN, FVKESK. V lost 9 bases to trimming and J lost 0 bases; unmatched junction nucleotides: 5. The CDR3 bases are TGTGCCAGTAACCTAGCGGGATACCAAGAGACCCAGTACTTC. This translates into CASNLAGYQETQYF.

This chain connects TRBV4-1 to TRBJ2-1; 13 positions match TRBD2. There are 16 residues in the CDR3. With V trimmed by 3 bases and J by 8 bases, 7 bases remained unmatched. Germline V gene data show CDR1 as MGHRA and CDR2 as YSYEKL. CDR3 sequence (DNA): TGCGCCAGCAGCCATCACTGGACTAGCGGGAGTGATGAGCAGTTCTTC. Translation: CASSHHWTSGSDEQFF.